The table lists the clone carrying this T cell receptor beta chain with a count of one. Libraries were prepared by immunoSEQ multiplex PCR; TCRdb keeps only in-frame clonotypes and omits some of them. The data contain about 68,000 clones, 83% of them singletons. The data were obtained in a study of control samples from healthy donors and cancer patients. Germline CDR1 and CDR2: SGHTA and FQGTGA. This CDR3 spans 13 amino acids. Losses at the gene ends were 5 bases for V and 9 bases for J; bases not matched to a gene: 6. The rearrangement uses TRBV7-3 and TRBJ2-1; 8 nucleotides match TRBD1. This TCR was recovered from a man aged 55-75 years in good health. Sequences were obtained from blood. CDR3: CASSTRQGTEQFF. CDR3 nucleotides: TGTGCCAGCAGCACCAGACAGGGGACTGAGCAGTTCTTC.